These T cell receptor beta chains were read from a single sample in a study of blood T cell repertoires in COVID-19. Produced via immunoSEQ multiplex PCR; TCRdb's table is partial and in-frame only. Altogether around 190,000 clones are present, approximately 78% being singletons, with the ten largest covering around a tenth. The sample comprised PBMCs or T cells enriched from blood (not recorded which). These receptors were collected from a man aged 35-49 years who had recovered from COVID-19. Both conserved end residues are part of each CDR3. The D gene is left open where the match is weak. Some rows have no size entry. The others give once, few or many, or a class for an expanded clone.

>TRBJ1-5|.|TRBD1|TRBV28
CASSRTGAPSGQPQHF
TGTGCCAGCTCACGGACAGGGGCTCCATCTGGCCAGCCCCAGCATTTT
>TRBJ2-5|few|TRBD1|TRBV20-1
CSPTGGETQYF
TGCAGCCCCACAGGGGGAGAGACCCAGTACTTC
>TRBJ2-7|.|.|TRBV6-1
CASSEEPGESYEQYF
TGTGCCAGCAGTGAAGAGCCCGGGGAATCCTACGAGCAGTACTTC
>TRBJ2-3|.|.|TRBV19
CASSLTPYTQYF
TGTGCCAGTAGTCTGACTCCTTATACGCAGTATTTT
>TRBJ1-2|.|.|TRBV19
CASTGSRPGAAGYTF
TGTGCCAGTACTGGGTCTCGGCCAGGGGCCGCGGGCTACACCTTC
>TRBJ1-1|many|.|TRBV27
CASSQIRGNTEAFF
TGTGCCAGCAGTCAGATTCGGGGGAACACTGAAGCTTTCTTT
>TRBJ2-3|.|TRBD2|TRBV6-2/TRBV6-3
CASSYGTSGGADTQYF
TGTGCCAGCAGTTACGGGACTAGCGGGGGAGCAGATACGCAGTATTTT
>TRBJ1-4|.|TRBD1|TRBV5-6
CASSVTPGGVEKLFF
TGTGCCAGCAGCGTAACGCCAGGGGGTGTTGAAAAACTGTTTTTT
>TRBJ2-7|.|TRBD2|TRBV24-1
CATSNSGLASSYDEQYF
TGTGCCACCAGTAACTCGGGACTAGCCTCCTCCTACGACGAGCAGTACTTC
>TRBJ1-3|once|TRBD1|TRBV2
CASRETGAGNTIYF
TGTGCCAGCAGAGAAACAGGGGCTGGAAACACCATATATTTT